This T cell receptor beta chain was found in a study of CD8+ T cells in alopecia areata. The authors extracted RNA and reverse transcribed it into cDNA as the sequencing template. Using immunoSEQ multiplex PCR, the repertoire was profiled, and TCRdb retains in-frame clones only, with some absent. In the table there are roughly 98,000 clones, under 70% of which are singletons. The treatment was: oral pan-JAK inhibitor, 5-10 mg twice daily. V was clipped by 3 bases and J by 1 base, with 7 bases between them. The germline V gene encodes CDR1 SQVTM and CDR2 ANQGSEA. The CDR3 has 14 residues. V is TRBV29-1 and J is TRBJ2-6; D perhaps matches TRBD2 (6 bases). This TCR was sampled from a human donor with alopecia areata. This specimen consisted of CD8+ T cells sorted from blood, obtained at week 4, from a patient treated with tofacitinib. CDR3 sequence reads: CSVEGLSGANVLTF. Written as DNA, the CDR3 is TGCAGCGTTGAGGGACTTTCTGGGGCCAACGTCCTGACTTTC.